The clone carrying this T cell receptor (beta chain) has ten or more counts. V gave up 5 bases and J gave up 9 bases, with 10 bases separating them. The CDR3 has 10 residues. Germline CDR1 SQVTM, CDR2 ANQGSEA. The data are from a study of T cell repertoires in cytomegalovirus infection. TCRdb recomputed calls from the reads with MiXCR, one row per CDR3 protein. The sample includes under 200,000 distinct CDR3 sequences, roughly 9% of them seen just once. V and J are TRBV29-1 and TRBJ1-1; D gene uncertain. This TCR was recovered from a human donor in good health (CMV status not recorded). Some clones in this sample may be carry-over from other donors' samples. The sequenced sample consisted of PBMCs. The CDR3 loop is CSVLFGQAFF. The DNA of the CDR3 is TGCAGCGTTCTTTTTGGACAAGCTTTCTTT.